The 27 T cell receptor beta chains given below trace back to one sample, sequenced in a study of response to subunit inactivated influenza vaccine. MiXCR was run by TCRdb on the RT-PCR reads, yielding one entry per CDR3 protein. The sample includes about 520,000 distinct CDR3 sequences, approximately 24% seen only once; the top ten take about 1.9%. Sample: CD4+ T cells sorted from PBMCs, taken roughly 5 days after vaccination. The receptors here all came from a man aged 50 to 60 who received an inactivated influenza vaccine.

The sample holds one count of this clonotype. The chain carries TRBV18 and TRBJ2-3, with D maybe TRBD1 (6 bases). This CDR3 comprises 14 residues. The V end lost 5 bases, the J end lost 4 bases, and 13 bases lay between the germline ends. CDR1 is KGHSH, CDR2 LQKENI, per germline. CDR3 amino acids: CASSRTVGADTQYF. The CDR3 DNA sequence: TGTGCCAGCTCAAGGACAGTGGGGGCAGATACGCAGTATTTT.

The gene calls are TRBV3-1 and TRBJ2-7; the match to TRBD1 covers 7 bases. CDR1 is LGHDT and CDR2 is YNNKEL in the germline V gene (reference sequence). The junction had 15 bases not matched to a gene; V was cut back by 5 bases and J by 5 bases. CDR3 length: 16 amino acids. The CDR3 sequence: CASSGNPRDSLNEQYF. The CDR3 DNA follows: TGTGCCAGCAGCGGAAACCCCCGGGACAGCCTTAACGAGCAGTACTTC.

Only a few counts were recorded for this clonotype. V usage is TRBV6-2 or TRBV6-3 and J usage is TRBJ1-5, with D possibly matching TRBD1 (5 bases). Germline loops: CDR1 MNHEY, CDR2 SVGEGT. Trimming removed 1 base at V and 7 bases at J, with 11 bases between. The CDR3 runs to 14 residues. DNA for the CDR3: TGTGCCAGCAGTTACTGGTCCGGGGGGCAGCCCCAGCATTTT. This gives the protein CASSYWSGGQPQHF.

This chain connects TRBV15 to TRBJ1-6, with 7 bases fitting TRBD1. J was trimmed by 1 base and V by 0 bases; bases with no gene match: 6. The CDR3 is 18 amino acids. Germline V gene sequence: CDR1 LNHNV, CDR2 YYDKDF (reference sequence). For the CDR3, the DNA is TGTGCCACCAGCAGAGATTTGGGACAGATTTCCTATAATTCACCCCTCCACTTT. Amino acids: CATSRDLGQISYNSPLHF.

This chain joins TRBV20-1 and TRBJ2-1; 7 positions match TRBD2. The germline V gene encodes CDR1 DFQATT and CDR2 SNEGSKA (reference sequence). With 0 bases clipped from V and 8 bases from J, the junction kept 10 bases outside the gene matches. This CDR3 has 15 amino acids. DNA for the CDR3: TGCAGTGCTAGAGATATGGCTAGCGGATTGCATGAGCAGTTCTTC. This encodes CSARDMASGLHEQFF.

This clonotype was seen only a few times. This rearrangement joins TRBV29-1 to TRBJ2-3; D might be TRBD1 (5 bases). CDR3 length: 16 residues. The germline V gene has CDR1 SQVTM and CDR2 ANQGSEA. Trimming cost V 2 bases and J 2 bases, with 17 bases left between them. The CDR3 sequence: CSVESPGKGHTDTQYF. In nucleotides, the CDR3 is TGCAGCGTTGAAAGTCCCGGTAAAGGACACACAGATACGCAGTATTTT.

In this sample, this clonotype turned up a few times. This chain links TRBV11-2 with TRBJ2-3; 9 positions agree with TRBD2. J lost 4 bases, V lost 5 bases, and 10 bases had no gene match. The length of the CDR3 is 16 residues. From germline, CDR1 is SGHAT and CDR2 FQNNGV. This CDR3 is CASSPGLASVADTQYF. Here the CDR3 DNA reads TGTGCCAGCAGCCCCGGACTAGCGTCGGTCGCAGATACGCAGTATTTT. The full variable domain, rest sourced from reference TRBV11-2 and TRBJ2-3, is EAGVAQSPRYKIIEKRQSVAFWCNPISGHATLYWYQQILGQGPKLLIQFQNNGVVDDSQLPKDRFSAERLKGVDSTLKIQPAKLEDSAVYLCASSPGLASVADTQYFGPGTRLTVL.

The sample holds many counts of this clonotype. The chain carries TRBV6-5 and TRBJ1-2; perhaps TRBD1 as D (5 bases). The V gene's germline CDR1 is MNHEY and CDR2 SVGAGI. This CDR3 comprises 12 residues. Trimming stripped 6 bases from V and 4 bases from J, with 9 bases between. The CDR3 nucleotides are TGTGCCAGCAGATGGGGACTCTATGGCTACACCTTC. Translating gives CASRWGLYGYTF.

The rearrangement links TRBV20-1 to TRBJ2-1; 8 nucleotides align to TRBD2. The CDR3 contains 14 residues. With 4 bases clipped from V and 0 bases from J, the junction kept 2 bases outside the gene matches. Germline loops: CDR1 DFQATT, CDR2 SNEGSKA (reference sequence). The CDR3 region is CSAIGTSSYNEQFF. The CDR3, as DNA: TGCAGTGCTATTGGGACTAGCTCCTACAATGAGCAGTTCTTC.

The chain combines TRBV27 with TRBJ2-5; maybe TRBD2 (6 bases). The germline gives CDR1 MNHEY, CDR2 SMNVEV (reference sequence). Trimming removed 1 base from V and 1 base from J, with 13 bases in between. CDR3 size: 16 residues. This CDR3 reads CASSLFGSPFQETQYF. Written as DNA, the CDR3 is TGTGCCAGCAGTTTATTCGGGAGCCCCTTCCAAGAGACCCAGTACTTC.

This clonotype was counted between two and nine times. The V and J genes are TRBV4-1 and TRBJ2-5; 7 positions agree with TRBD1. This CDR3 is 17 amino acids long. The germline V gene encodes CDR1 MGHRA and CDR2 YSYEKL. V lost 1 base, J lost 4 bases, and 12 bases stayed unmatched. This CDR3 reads CASSQGVYNRGLETQYF. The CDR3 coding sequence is TGCGCCAGCAGCCAAGGGGTTTACAACAGGGGTTTAGAGACCCAGTACTTC.

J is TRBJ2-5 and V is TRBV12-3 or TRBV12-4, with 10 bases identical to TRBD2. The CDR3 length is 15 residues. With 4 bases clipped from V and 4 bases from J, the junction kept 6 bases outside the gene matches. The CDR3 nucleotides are TGTGCCAGCAGTTCTACTAGCGGGGTGGGAGAGACCCAGTACTTC. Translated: CASSSTSGVGETQYF.

DNA for the CDR3: TGTGCCAGCAGCCGGCTCCCGAGAGCCCAGGGCTCCTACGAGCAGTACTTC. It translates to CASSRLPRAQGSYEQYF. The J gene is TRBJ2-7, the V gene TRBV11-2; D may be TRBD1 (5 bases). Germline V CDR1 and CDR2: SGHAT, FQNNGV. The CDR3 sequence is 17 residues long. Trimming removed 5 bases at V and 0 bases at J, with 20 bases between.

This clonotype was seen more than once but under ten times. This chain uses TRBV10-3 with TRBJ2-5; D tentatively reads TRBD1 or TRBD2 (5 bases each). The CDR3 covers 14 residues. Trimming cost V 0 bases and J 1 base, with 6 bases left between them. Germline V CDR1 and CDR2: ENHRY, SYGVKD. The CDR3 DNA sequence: TGTGCCATCAGTGAGTCGGGGGTCCAAGAGACCCAGTACTTC. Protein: CAISESGVQETQYF.

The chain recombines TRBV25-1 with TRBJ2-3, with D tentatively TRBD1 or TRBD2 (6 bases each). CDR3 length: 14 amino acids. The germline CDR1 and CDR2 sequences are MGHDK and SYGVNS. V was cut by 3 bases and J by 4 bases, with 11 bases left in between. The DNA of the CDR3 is TGTGCCAGCAGTGAGACGGGGGCAGCAGATACGCAGTATTTT. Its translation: CASSETGAADTQYF.

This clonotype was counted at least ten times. The CDR3 DNA reads TGCAGTGCACCGACAGGGGGAAACACTGAAGCTTTCTTT. Translated, it gives CSAPTGGNTEAFF. The J gene is TRBJ1-1, the V gene TRBV20-1, with 9 bases that match TRBD1. The V segment lost 6 bases and the J segment 2 bases; nucleotides outside the gene matches: 4. CDR1 and CDR2 (germline): DFQATT, SNEGSKA (reference sequence). This CDR3 is 13 amino acids long.

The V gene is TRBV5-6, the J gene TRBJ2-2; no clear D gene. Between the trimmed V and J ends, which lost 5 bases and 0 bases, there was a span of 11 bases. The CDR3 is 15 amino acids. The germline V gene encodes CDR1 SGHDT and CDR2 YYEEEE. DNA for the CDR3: TGTGCCAGCAGTACTTGGGCCGCGAACACCGGGGAGCTGTTTTTT. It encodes CASSTWAANTGELFF.

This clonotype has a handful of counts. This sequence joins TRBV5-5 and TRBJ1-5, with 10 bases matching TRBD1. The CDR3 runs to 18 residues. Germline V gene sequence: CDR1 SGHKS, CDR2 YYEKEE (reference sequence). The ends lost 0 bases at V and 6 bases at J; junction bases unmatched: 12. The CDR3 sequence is CASSLAPYRDRGGQPQHF. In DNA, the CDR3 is TGTGCCAGCAGCTTGGCCCCCTACCGGGACAGGGGAGGTCAGCCCCAGCATTTT.

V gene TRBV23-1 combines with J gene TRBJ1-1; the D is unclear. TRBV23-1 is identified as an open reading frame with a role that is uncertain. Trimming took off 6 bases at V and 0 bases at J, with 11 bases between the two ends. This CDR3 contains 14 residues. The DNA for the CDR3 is TGCGCCAGCAGGACATTCGAGGTGAACACTGAAGCTTTCTTT. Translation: CASRTFEVNTEAFF.

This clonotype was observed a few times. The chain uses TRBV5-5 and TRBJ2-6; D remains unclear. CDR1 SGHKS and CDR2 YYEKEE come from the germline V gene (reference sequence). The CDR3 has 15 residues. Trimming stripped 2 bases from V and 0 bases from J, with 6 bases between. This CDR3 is CASSLTSSGANVLTF. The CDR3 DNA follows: TGTGCCAGCAGCTTAACAAGCTCTGGGGCCAACGTCCTGACTTTC.

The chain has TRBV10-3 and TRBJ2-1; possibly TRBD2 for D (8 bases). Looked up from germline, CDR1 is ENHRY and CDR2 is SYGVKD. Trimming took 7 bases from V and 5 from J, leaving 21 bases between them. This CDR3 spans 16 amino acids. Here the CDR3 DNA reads TGTGCCATCACCGACGGGAGGGGACAGCACAACAATGAGCAGTTCTTC. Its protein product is CAITDGRGQHNNEQFF.

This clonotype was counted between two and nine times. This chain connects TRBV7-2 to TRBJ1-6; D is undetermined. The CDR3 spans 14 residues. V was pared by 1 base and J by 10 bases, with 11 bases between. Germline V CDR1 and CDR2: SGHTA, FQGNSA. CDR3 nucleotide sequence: TGTGCCAGCAGCTTAGAGGTGGGAATCTCACCCCTCCACTTT. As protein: CASSLEVGISPLHF.

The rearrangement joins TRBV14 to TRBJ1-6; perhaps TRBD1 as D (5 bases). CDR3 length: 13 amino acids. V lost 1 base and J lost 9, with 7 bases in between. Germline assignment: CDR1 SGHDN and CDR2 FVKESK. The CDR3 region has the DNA TGTGCCAGCAGCCAAGGGGGGGGTTCACCCCTCCACTTT. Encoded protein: CASSQGGGSPLHF.

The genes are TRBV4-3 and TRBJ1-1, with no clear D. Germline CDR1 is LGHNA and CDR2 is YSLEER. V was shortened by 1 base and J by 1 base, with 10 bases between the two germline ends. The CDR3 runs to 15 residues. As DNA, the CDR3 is TGCGCCAGCAGCCAAGCTCCCGGAGCGAACACTGAAGCTTTCTTT. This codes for CASSQAPGANTEAFF.

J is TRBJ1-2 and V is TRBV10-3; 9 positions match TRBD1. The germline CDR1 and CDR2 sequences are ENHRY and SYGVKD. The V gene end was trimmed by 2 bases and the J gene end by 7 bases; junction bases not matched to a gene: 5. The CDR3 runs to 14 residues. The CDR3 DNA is TGTGCCATCAGTGAGCCCCGGGACAGGGTTGGCTACACCTTC. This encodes CAISEPRDRVGYTF.

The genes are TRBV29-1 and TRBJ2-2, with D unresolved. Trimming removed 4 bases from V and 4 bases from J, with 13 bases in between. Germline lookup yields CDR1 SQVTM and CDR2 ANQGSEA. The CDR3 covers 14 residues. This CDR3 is CSVVLPGSTGELFF. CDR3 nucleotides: TGCAGCGTTGTTCTTCCGGGTTCCACCGGGGAGCTGTTTTTT.

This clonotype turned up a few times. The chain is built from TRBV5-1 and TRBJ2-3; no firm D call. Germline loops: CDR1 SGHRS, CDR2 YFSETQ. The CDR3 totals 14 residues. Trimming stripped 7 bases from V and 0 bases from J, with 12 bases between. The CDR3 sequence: CASHAGLSTDTQYF. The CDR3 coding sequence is TGCGCCAGCCACGCCGGCTTGAGCACAGATACGCAGTATTTT.